This entry lists 10 T cell receptor beta chains sequenced from one sample in a study of T-cell memory formation after mild COVID-19 (dated by TCRdb to the early 2020s). Libraries were made using 5' RACE. The sequencing machine was an Illumina NovaSeq 6000. The public reads were reanalyzed by TCRdb: fastp trimming at Q25, MiXCR alignment, in-frame beta chains only. Every distinct CDR3 protein forms one entry, paired with its most common genes and DNA. In all, the sample holds over 450,000 distinct CDR3 sequences, and roughly 21% of those were seen once. 9.5% to 15% of the sample belongs to the ten largest clones. The sample taken for sequencing was PBMCs or a T cell subset sorted from them (not recorded which). The receptors here all came from an adult woman who had mild COVID-19 (a few samples of this study predate the infection). The sample titles of this study are shuffled in the database, so cell type and time point are left out; the donor was told from shared clones.

V usage is TRBV19 and J usage is TRBJ2-7; D ambiguous. Germline assignment: CDR1 LNHDA and CDR2 SQIVND (reference sequence). The CDR3 has 14 residues. V lost 2 bases to trimming and J lost 5 bases, with 13 bases between them. The CDR3: CASSISSFLDEQYF. DNA of the CDR3: TGTGCCAGTAGTATATCCTCCTTCCTCGACGAGCAGTACTTC.

This clonotype has just a few counts. The chain is built from TRBV29-1 and TRBJ2-1; 7 bases match TRBD2. Trimming at V came to 8 bases and at J to 2 bases, leaving 6 bases not matched to a gene. Germline assignment: CDR1 SQVTM and CDR2 ANQGSEA. The CDR3 has 13 residues. CDR3: CSSRRETYNEQFF. The CDR3 coding sequence is TGCAGCAGTCGGCGGGAGACCTACAATGAGCAGTTCTTC.

The CDR3 reads CSARVFSGNVGETQYF. The CDR3 DNA reads TGCAGTGCTAGAGTTTTTAGTGGAAATGTGGGAGAGACCCAGTACTTC. The chain joins TRBV20-1 to TRBJ2-5, with D unclear. Germline values: CDR1 DFQATT, CDR2 SNEGSKA (reference sequence). Trimming shortened V by 1 base and J by 4 bases, and 19 bases separated the two germline ends. This CDR3 region has 16 residues.

Here the CDR3 reads CASSVDPNQPQHF. The CDR3 DNA reads TGTGCCAGCAGCGTAGATCCAAATCAGCCCCAGCATTTT. The chain employs TRBV9 and TRBJ1-5; no firm D call. There are 13 residues in the CDR3. The germline CDR1 and CDR2 sequences are SGDLS and YYNGEE. V lost 0 bases to trimming and J lost 4 bases, with 5 bases between them.

This clonotype has a handful of counts. The chain carries TRBV30 and TRBJ2-4; D is unclear. The V end was cut by 2 bases, the J end by 7 bases, with 12 bases between. Germline assignment: CDR1 GTSNPN and CDR2 SVGIG (reference sequence). This CDR3 comprises 13 residues. CDR3 sequence (DNA): TGTGCCTGGAGTCCCCAGACGGTGAACATTCAGTACTTC. Residues: CAWSPQTVNIQYF.

This clonotype has only a few counts. The rearrangement links TRBV29-1 to TRBJ1-1, with D tentatively TRBD1 (6 bases). Trimming left V 5 bases short and J 4 bases short, with 14 bases between. Germline V gene sequence: CDR1 SQVTM, CDR2 ANQGSEA. The CDR3 has 13 residues. The chain's CDR3 is CSVMGQGTTEAFF. CDR3 coding DNA: TGCAGCGTTATGGGGCAGGGGACCACTGAAGCTTTCTTT.

This clonotype was counted a few times. This sequence joins TRBV5-4 and TRBJ2-3; D remains ambiguous. The germline V and J ends were trimmed by 10 bases and 6 bases, with 24 bases remaining between them. Per germline, CDR1 SGHNT and CDR2 YYREEE (reference sequence). CDR3 length: 15 residues. The CDR3 is CALYSGSPGPDTQYF. Written as DNA, the CDR3 is TGTGCCCTATACTCGGGCTCCCCGGGCCCTGATACGCAGTATTTT.

This clonotype was recorded a few times. The chain carries TRBV10-3 and TRBJ1-2; D not certain. The length of the CDR3 is 12 residues. The V end lost 8 bases, the J end lost 4 bases, and 11 bases lay between the germline ends. The V gene's germline CDR1 is ENHRY and CDR2 SYGVKD. The DNA of the CDR3 is TGTGCCATCTCTGGGGAGGCCTATGGCTACACCTTC. This sequence encodes CAISGEAYGYTF.

The chain joins TRBV29-1 to TRBJ2-3; 13 bases are a match to TRBD2. The CDR3 spans 16 residues. V lost 2 bases and J lost 3; bases outside the gene matches: 5. CDR1 is SQVTM and CDR2 is ANQGSEA in the germline V gene. The CDR3 loop is CSVEPEGLAGTDTQYF. The CDR3 nucleotides read TGCAGCGTTGAACCCGAGGGACTAGCGGGGACAGATACGCAGTATTTT.

Ten or more counts support this clonotype. The chain links TRBV4-2 to TRBJ2-3; 8 bases match TRBD2. The CDR3 consists of 16 residues. Germline V gives CDR1 LGHNA, CDR2 YNFKEQ. With V trimmed by 2 bases and J by 4 bases, 8 bases remained unmatched. CDR3 DNA sequence: TGTGCCAGCAGCCAAAGGACGGGGGGGCCTTCAGATACGCAGTATTTT. Amino acids: CASSQRTGGPSDTQYF.